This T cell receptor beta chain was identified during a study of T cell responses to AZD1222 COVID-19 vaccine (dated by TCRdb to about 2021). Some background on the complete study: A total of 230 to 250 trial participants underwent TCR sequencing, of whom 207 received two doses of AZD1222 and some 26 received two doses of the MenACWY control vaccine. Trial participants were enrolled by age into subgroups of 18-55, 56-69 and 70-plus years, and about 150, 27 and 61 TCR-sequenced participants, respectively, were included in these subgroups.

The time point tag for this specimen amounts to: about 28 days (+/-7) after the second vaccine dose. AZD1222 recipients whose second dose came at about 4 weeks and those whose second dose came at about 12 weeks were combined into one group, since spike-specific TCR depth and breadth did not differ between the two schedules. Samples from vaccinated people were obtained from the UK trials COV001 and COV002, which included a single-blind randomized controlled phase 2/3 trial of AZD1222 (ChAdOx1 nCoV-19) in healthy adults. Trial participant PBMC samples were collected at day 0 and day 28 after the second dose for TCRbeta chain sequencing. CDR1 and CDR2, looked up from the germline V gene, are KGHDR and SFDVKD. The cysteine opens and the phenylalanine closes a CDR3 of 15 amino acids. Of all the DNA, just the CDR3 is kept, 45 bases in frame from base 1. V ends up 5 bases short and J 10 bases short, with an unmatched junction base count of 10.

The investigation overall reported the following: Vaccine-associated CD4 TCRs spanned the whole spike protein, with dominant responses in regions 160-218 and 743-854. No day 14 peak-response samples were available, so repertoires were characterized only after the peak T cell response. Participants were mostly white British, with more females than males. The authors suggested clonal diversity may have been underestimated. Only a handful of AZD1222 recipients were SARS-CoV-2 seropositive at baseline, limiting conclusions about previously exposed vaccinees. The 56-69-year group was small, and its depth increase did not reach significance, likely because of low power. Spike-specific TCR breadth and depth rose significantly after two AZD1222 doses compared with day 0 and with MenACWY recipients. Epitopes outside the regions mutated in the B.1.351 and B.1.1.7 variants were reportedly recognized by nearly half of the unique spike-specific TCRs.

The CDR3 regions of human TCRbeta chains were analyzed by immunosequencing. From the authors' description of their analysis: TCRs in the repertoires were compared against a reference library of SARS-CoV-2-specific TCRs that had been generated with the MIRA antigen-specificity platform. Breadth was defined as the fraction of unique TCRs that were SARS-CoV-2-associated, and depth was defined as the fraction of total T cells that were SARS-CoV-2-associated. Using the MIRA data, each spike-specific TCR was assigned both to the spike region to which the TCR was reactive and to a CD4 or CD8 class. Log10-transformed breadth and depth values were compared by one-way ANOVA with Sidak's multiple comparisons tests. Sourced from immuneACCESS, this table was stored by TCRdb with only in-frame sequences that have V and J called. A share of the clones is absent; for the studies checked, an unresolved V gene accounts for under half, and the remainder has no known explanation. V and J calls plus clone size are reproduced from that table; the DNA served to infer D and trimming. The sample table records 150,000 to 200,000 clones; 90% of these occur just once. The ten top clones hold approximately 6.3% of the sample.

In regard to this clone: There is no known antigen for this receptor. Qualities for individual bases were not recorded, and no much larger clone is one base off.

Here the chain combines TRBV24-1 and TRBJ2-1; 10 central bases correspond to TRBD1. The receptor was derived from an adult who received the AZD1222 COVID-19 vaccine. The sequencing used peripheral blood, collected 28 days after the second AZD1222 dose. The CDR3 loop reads CATSVDRGLPEEQFF. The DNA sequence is TGTGCCACCAGTGTCGACAGGGGGCTACCTGAGGAGCAGTTCTTC.